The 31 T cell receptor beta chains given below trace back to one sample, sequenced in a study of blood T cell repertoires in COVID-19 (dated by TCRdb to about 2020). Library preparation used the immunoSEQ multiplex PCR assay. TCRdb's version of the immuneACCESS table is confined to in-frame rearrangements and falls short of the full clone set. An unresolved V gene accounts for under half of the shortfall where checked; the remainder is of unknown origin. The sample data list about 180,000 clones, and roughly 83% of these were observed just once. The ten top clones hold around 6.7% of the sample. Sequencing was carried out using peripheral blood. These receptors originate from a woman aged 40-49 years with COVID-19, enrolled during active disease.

CDR3 DNA sequence: TGTGCCAGCAGCGCCAGACAGGCAACTAATGAAAAACTGTTTTTT. Protein: CASSARQATNEKLFF. V is TRBV9 and J is TRBJ1-4; weak D call: TRBD1 (6 bases). Trimming took 3 bases from V and 0 from J, leaving 9 bases between them. This CDR3 contains 15 residues. Germline CDR1 and CDR2: SGDLS and YYNGEE.

The CDR3, as DNA: TGTGCCAGCTCAGGACAGGGGCAGAGCCTCTACGAGCAGTACTTC. Amino acid sequence: CASSGQGQSLYEQYF. The chain carries TRBV18 and TRBJ2-7; 9 bases match TRBD1. CDR1 and CDR2 from the germline V gene are KGHSH and LQKENI. This CDR3 comprises 15 residues. The V and J ends lost 5 bases and 3 bases, in that order; junction bases with no gene match: 8.

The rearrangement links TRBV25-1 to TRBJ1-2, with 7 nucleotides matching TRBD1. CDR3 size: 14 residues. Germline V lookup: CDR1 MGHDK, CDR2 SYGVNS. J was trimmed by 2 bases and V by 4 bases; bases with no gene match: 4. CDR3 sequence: CASSGQGSNYGYTF. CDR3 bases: TGTGCCAGCAGTGGACAGGGTTCGAACTATGGCTACACCTTC.

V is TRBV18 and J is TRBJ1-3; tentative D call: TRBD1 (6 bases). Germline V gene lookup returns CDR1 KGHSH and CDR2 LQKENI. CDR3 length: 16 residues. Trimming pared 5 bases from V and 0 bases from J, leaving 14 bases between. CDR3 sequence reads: CASSRGSLSSGNTIYF. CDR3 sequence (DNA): TGTGCCAGCTCAAGGGGGAGCTTGAGCTCTGGAAACACCATATATTTT.

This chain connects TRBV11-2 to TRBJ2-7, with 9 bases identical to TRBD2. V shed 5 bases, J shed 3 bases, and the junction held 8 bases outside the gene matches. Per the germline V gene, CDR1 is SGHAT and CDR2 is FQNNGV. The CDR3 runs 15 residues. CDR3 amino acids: CASSRLAEGFYEQYF. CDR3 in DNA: TGTGCCAGCAGCAGACTAGCGGAGGGATTCTACGAGCAGTACTTC.

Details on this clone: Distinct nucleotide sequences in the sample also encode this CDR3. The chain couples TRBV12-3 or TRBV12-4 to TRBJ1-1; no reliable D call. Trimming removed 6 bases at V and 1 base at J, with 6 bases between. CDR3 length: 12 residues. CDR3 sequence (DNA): TGTGCCAGCAGCCCAGGGAACACTGAAGCTTTCTTT. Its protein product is CASSPGNTEAFF.

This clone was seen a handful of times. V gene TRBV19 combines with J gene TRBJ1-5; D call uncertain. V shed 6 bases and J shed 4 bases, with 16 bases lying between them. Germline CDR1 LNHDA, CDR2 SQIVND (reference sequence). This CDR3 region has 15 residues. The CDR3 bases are TGTGCCAGTAGATCCTCACAGATTTTGAATCAGCCCCAGCATTTT. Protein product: CASRSSQILNQPQHF.

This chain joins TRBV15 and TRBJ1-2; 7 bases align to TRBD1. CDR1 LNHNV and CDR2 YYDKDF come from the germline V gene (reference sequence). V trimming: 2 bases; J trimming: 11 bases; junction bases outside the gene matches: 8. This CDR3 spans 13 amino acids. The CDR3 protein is CATSRQDRPPYTF. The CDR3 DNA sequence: TGTGCCACCAGCAGACAGGACAGGCCACCTTACACCTTC.

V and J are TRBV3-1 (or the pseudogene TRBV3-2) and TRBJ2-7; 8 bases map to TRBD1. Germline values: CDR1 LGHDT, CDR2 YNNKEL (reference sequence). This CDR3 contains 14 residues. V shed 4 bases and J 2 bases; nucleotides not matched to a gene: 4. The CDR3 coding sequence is TGTGCCAGCAGCCTATACAGGGGGGCCTACGAGCAGTACTTC. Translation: CASSLYRGAYEQYF.

The CDR3 DNA follows: TGTGCCAGCAGTTCGGGGATCAAGCCCCAGCATTTT. Protein product: CASSSGIKPQHF. The chain links TRBV27 to TRBJ1-5; D is uncertain. Germline-derived CDR1 and CDR2 are MNHEY and SMNVEV (reference sequence). The V end lost 4 bases, the J end lost 8 bases, and 9 bases lay between the germline ends. This CDR3 has 12 amino acids.

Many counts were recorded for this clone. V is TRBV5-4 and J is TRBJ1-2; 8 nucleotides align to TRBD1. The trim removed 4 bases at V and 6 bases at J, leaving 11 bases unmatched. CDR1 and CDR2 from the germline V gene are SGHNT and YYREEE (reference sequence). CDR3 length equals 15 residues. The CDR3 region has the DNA TGTGCCAGCAGCGCCCAGGGGGCGACGAGGGATGGCTACACCTTC. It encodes CASSAQGATRDGYTF.

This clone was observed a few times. The CDR3 nucleotides read TGTGCCAGCAGCTTGGGGGAGGACACTGAAGCTTTCTTT. Encoded protein: CASSLGEDTEAFF. This chain joins TRBV5-4 and TRBJ1-1; D is unresolved. The CDR3 is 13 amino acids. Germline CDR1 reads SGHNT; CDR2 reads YYREEE (reference sequence). V lost 0 bases to trimming and J lost 3 bases, with 6 bases between them.

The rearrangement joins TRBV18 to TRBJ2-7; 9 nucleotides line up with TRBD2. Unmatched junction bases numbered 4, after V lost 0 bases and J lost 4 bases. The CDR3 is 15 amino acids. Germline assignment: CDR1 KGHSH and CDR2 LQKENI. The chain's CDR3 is CASSPPGSGSYEQYF. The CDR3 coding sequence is TGTGCCAGCTCACCACCGGGTAGCGGGAGTTACGAGCAGTACTTC.

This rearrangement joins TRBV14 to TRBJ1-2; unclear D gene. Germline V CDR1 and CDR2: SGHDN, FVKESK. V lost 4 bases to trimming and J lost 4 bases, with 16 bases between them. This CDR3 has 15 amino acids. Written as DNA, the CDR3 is TGTGCCAGCAGCCCCAATCGATGGGCGGGCTATGGCTACACCTTC. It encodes CASSPNRWAGYGYTF.

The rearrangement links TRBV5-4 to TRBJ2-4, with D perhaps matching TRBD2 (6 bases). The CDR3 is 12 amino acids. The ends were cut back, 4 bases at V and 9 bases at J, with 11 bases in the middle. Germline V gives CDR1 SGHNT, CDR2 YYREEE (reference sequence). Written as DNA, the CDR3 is TGTGCCAGCAGCCCCTACGGGAGCATTCAGTACTTC. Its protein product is CASSPYGSIQYF.

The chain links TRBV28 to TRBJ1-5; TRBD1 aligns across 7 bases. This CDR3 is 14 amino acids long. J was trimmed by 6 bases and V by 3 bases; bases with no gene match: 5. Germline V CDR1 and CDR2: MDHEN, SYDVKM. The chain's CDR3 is CASSLEGAGQPQHF. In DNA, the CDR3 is TGTGCCAGCAGTTTGGAGGGGGCAGGTCAGCCCCAGCATTTT.

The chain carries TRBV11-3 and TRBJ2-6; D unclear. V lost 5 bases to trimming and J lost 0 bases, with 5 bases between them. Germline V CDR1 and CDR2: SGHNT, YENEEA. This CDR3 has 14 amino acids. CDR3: CASSPYSGANVLTF. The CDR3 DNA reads TGTGCCAGCAGCCCGTACTCTGGGGCCAACGTCCTGACTTTC. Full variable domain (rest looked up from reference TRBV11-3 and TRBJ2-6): EAGVVQSPRYKIIEKKQPVAFWCNPISGHNTLYWYLQNLGQGPELLIRYENEEAVDDSQLPKDRFSAERLKGVDSTLKIQPAELGDSAVYLCASSPYSGANVLTFGAGSRLTVL.

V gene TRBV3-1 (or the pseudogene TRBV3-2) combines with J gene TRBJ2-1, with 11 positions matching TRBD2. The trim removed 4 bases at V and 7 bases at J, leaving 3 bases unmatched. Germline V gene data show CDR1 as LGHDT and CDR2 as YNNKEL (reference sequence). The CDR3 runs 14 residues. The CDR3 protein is CASSRLAGMNEQFF. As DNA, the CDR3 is TGTGCCAGCAGCCGACTAGCGGGGATGAATGAGCAGTTCTTC.

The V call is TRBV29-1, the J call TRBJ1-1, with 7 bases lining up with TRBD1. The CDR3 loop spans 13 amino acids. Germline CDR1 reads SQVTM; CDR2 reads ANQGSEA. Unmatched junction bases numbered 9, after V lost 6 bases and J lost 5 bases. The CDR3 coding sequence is TGCAGCGTGGCGGGACAGATGAGGACTGAAGCTTTCTTT. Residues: CSVAGQMRTEAFF.

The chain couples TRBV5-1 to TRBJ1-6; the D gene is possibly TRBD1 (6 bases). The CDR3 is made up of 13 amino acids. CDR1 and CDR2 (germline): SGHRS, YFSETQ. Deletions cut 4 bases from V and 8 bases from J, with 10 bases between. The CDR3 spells CASSPKGDSPLHF. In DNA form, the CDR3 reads TGCGCCAGCAGCCCGAAGGGGGATTCACCCCTCCACTTT.

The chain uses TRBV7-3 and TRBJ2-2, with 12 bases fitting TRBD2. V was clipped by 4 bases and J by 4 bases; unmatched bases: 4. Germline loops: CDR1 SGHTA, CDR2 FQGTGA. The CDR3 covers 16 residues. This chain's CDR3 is CASSSLAGGLTGELFF. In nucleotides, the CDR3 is TGTGCCAGCAGCTCTCTAGCGGGAGGGCTCACCGGGGAGCTGTTTTTT.

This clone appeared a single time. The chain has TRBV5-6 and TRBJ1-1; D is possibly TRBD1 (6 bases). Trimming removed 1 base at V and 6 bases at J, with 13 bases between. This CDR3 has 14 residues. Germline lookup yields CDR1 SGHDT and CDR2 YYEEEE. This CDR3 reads CASSLSRGSPEAFF. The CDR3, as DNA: TGTGCCAGCAGCTTGTCCAGGGGATCCCCTGAAGCTTTCTTT.

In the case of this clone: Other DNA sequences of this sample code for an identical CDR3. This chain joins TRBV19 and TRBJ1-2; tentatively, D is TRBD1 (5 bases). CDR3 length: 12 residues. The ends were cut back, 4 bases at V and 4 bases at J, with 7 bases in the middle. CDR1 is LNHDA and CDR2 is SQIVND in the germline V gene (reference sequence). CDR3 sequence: CASSRGGYGYTF. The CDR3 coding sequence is TGTGCCAGTAGTAGGGGGGGCTATGGCTACACCTTC.

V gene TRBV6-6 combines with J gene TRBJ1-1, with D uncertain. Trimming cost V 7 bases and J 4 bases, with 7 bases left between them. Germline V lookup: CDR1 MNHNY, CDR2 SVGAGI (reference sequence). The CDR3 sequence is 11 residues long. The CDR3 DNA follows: TGTGCCAGCACCCAGGCCACTGAAGCTTTCTTT. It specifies CASTQATEAFF.

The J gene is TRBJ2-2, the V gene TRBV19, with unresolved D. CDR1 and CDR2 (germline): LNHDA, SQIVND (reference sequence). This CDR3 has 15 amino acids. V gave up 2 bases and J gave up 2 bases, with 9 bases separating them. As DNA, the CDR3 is TGTGCCAGTAGTATAACGGGTACCAACACCGGGGAGCTGTTTTTT. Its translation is CASSITGTNTGELFF.

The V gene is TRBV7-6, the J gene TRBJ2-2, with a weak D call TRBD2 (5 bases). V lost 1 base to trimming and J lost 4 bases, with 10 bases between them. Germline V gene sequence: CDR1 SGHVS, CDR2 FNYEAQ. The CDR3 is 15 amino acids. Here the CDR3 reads CASSLEAAGTGELFF. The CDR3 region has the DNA TGTGCCAGCAGCTTAGAGGCGGCGGGCACCGGGGAGCTGTTTTTT.

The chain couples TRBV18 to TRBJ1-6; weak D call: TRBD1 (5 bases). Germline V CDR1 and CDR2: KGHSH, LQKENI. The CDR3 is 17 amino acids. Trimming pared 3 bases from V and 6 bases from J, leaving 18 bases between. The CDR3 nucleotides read TGTGCCAGCTCACCCCGAAGACAGCTTCAGGGTAATTCACCCCTCCACTTT. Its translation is CASSPRRQLQGNSPLHF.

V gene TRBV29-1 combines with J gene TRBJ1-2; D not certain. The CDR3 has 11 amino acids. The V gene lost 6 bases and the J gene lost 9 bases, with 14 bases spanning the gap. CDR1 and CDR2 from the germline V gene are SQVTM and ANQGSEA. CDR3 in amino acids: CSVPTPLSYTF. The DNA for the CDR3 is TGCAGCGTCCCGACACCACTGAGCTACACCTTC.

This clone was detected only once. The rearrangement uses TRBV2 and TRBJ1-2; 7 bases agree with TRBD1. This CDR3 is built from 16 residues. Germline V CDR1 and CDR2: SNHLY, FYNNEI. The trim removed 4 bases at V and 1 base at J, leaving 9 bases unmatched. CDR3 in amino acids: CASSGSRDSYNYGYTF. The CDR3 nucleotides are TGTGCCAGCAGTGGGAGTCGGGACAGTTATAACTATGGCTACACCTTC.

CDR3 bases: TGTGCCAGCAGTCTAGCGGGAGAGTACACCGGGGAGCTGTTTTTT. Its protein is CASSLAGEYTGELFF. The rearrangement uses TRBV21-1 and TRBJ2-2; TRBD2 is the table's D call, not checked against the DNA. TRBV21-1 is annotated as a pseudogene. The CDR3 contains 15 residues.

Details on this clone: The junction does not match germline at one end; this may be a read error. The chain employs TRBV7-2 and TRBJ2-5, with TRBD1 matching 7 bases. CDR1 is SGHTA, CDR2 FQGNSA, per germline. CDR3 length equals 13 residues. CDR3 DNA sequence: TGTGCCAGCAGCTTAAGGGGGCAAGTGACCCAGTACTTC. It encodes CASSLRGQVTQYF.